What follows are 26 T cell receptor beta chains derived from one specimen sequenced in a study of graft-versus-host responses after intestinal transplantation. These receptors have no known antigen. Clones were read by immunoSEQ multiplex PCR, and TCRdb kept only the in-frame ones, dropping some. This sample has approximately 92,000 clones, with over 80% found just once. Here the sequenced sample was unstimulated CD8+ T cells sorted from spleen or lymph node cells, taken before intestinal transplant. These receptors all stem from a human donor who received an intestinal transplant.

V usage is TRBV11-2 and J usage is TRBJ2-5, with TRBD2 as a possible D gene (5 bases). Trimming removed 6 bases from V and 4 bases from J, with 24 bases in between. The CDR3 spans 17 residues. Germline CDR1 and CDR2: SGHAT and FQNNGV. The CDR3 DNA sequence: TGTGCCAGCAGACTATTAGGCGACGGGGTTTTCGGAGAGACCCAGTACTTC. It is translated as CASRLLGDGVFGETQYF.

V usage is TRBV19 and J usage is TRBJ1-5, with 8 bases aligning to TRBD1. V shed 7 bases and J 3 bases; nucleotides not matched to a gene: 8. Germline V gene lookup returns CDR1 LNHDA and CDR2 SQIVND (reference sequence). This CDR3 contains 15 residues. DNA of the CDR3: TGTGCCAGTACCCAGACAGGGGAAGCCAATCAGCCCCAGCATTTT. It specifies CASTQTGEANQPQHF.

V is TRBV28 and J is TRBJ1-5, with D perhaps matching TRBD1 (5 bases). This CDR3 has 16 residues. The ends were cut back, 8 bases at V and 5 bases at J, with 22 bases in the middle. The V gene's germline CDR1 is MDHEN and CDR2 SYDVKM. DNA for the CDR3: TGTGCCAGCCTGAGACCCGGGACGGTGGGGGATCAGCCCCAGCATTTT. As protein: CASLRPGTVGDQPQHF.

The chain employs TRBV5-6 and TRBJ2-7, with 9 bases lining up with TRBD2. J was trimmed by 3 bases and V by 0 bases; bases with no gene match: 7. The CDR3 runs 16 residues. Per germline, CDR1 SGHDT and CDR2 YYEEEE. The DNA for the CDR3 is TGTGCCAGCAGCTTGGTTTTGGGACTAGCCCACTACGAGCAGTACTTC. The encoded protein is CASSLVLGLAHYEQYF.

Only one count was recorded for this clone. The genes are TRBV7-9 and TRBJ2-1; 7 bases are shared with TRBD2. This CDR3 is built from 14 residues. Unmatched junction bases numbered 4, after V lost 4 bases and J lost 4 bases. Germline CDR1 SEHNR, CDR2 FQNEAQ (reference sequence). As DNA, the CDR3 is TGTGCCAGCAGCTCCCTGCGGGAGTACAATGAGCAGTTCTTC. It is translated as CASSSLREYNEQFF.

The chain has TRBV4-1 and TRBJ2-1; the D gene is possibly TRBD2 (5 bases). Looked up from germline, CDR1 is MGHRA and CDR2 is YSYEKL. This CDR3 contains 17 residues. V lost 7 bases and J lost 4, with 23 bases in between. The CDR3 loop is CASKGLRLGSPYNEQFF. The CDR3 DNA reads as TGCGCCAGCAAAGGACTGCGATTAGGGTCCCCTTACAATGAGCAGTTCTTC.

This clone was observed a single time. The genes are TRBV10-2 and TRBJ2-7; D tentatively reads TRBD1 or TRBD2 (5 bases each). Germline assignment: CDR1 WSHSY and CDR2 SAAADI. The CDR3 covers 15 residues. The V gene lost 3 bases and the J gene lost 2 bases, with 14 bases spanning the gap. The CDR3 loop is CASSDEQGPPYEQYF. CDR3 sequence (DNA): TGCGCCAGCAGTGACGAGCAGGGACCACCCTACGAGCAGTACTTC.

The chain is built from TRBV6-6 and TRBJ1-4; TRBD1 agrees at 9 bases. The CDR3 loop spans 16 amino acids. Germline trimming cut 2 bases from V and 7 bases from J; bases unmatched to any gene: 8. The germline V gene has CDR1 MNHNY and CDR2 SVGAGI (reference sequence). The CDR3 loop is CASSYPTGGSTEKLFF. In DNA, the CDR3 is TGTGCCAGCAGTTACCCGACAGGGGGTTCTACTGAAAAACTGTTTTTT.

The chain has TRBV6-5 and TRBJ1-2; 9 positions agree with TRBD1. V dropped 7 bases and J dropped 8; count of bases not matched to a gene: 11. Per the germline V gene, CDR1 is MNHEY and CDR2 is SVGAGI. CDR3 length equals 14 residues. CDR3 protein: CASTKQQGAEGYTF. The CDR3 DNA is TGTGCCAGCACTAAACAACAGGGGGCGGAAGGCTACACCTTC.

The chain is built from TRBV29-1 and TRBJ2-1; 10 nucleotides align to TRBD2. The CDR3 has 13 amino acids. Germline CDR1 reads SQVTM; CDR2 reads ANQGSEA. Germline trimming cut 7 bases from V and 3 bases from J; bases unmatched to any gene: 3. The CDR3: CSGRTSGYNEQFF. In DNA form, the CDR3 reads TGCAGCGGCAGGACTAGCGGCTACAATGAGCAGTTCTTC.

J is TRBJ1-2 and V is TRBV18; D is undetermined. Germline-derived CDR1 and CDR2 are KGHSH and LQKENI. The ends were cut back, 3 bases at V and 0 bases at J, with 11 bases in the middle. This CDR3 has 15 amino acids. Here the CDR3 DNA reads TGTGCCAGCTCACCGGTTGGTGGAACTAACTATGGCTACACCTTC. This encodes CASSPVGGTNYGYTF.

The chain links TRBV4-1 to TRBJ1-1; no definite D call. The CDR3 covers 13 residues. The germline V gene encodes CDR1 MGHRA and CDR2 YSYEKL. Trimming stripped 4 bases from V and 1 base from J, with 7 bases between. The CDR3 DNA follows: TGCGCCAGCAGCCGTCCAGAGAACACTGAAGCTTTCTTT. It specifies CASSRPENTEAFF.

The rearrangement links TRBV9 to TRBJ1-4, with D perhaps matching TRBD1 (5 bases). This CDR3 spans 15 amino acids. In germline, CDR1 is SGDLS, CDR2 YYNGEE. Trimming cost V 0 bases and J 3 bases, with 9 bases left between them. The CDR3 spells CASSVEGTSNEKLFF. CDR3 sequence (DNA): TGTGCCAGCAGCGTAGAGGGGACCTCTAATGAAAAACTGTTTTTT.

The CDR3 spells CASSFDRGLWDTEAFF. For the CDR3, the DNA is TGTGCCAGCAGTTTTGACAGGGGGCTATGGGACACTGAAGCTTTCTTT. This chain links TRBV28 with TRBJ1-1; 10 bases align to TRBD1. CDR1 is MDHEN, CDR2 SYDVKM, per germline. The CDR3 length is 16 residues. Trimming took 3 bases from V and 3 from J; bases not matched to a gene: 7.

V and J are TRBV7-9 and TRBJ1-1; 10 bases line up with TRBD1. This CDR3 is built from 19 residues. Trimming at V came to 1 base and at J to 4 bases, leaving 15 bases not matched to a gene. Germline values: CDR1 SEHNR, CDR2 FQNEAQ (reference sequence). The CDR3 here is CASSLGTPKGDRGGTEAFF. Written as DNA, the CDR3 is TGTGCCAGCAGCTTAGGAACACCTAAGGGGGACAGGGGAGGCACTGAAGCTTTCTTT.

The rearrangement links TRBV11-2 to TRBJ2-2, with a possible D match to TRBD1 (6 bases). Trimming took off 1 base at V and 3 bases at J, with 15 bases between the two ends. CDR1 and CDR2 (germline): SGHAT, FQNNGV. The CDR3 length is 17 residues. The CDR3 sequence is CASSLGVAGDDTGELFF. The CDR3 DNA reads as TGTGCCAGCAGCTTAGGTGTAGCAGGGGATGACACCGGGGAGCTGTTTTTT.

The chain employs TRBV11-2 and TRBJ2-2, with TRBD2 matching over 10 bases. The V and J ends lost 1 base and 7 bases, in that order; junction bases with no gene match: 6. Germline V gives CDR1 SGHAT, CDR2 FQNNGV. The CDR3 is made up of 16 amino acids. CDR3 in DNA: TGTGCCAGCAGCTTAGCCCCTAGCGGGAGACACGGGGAGCTGTTTTTT. This sequence encodes CASSLAPSGRHGELFF.

The chain joins TRBV9 to TRBJ2-1, with 7 positions matching TRBD1. The CDR3 extends over 17 amino acids. V shed 0 bases, J shed 8 bases, and the junction held 14 bases outside the gene matches. Per germline, CDR1 SGDLS and CDR2 YYNGEE. CDR3 bases: TGTGCCAGCAGCGTAGCACAATGGACAGGAAGGGTAGATGAGCAGTTCTTC. Translation: CASSVAQWTGRVDEQFF.

V gene TRBV4-2 combines with J gene TRBJ2-3, with TRBD2 matching over 15 bases. Losses at the gene ends were 0 bases for V and 4 bases for J; bases not matched to a gene: 2. This CDR3 has 17 residues. Germline values: CDR1 LGHNA, CDR2 YNFKEQ. The CDR3 here is CASSQEGLAGGADTQYF. The CDR3 DNA reads as TGTGCCAGCAGCCAAGAAGGACTAGCGGGGGGGGCAGATACGCAGTATTTT.

The chain recombines TRBV4-1 with TRBJ2-5; TRBD2 aligns across 7 bases. This CDR3 contains 18 residues. V lost 0 bases to trimming and J lost 9 bases; unmatched junction nucleotides: 19. Germline values: CDR1 MGHRA, CDR2 YSYEKL. Here the CDR3 reads CASSQDVREQWGERPQYF. For the CDR3, the DNA is TGCGCCAGCAGCCAAGACGTGCGGGAGCAATGGGGAGAGCGGCCCCAGTACTTC.

The V call is TRBV9, the J call TRBJ2-2; D tentatively fits TRBD1 or TRBD2 (5 bases each). With 0 bases removed from V and 1 base from J, the gap between germline ends came to 13 bases. There are 17 residues in the CDR3. Germline values: CDR1 SGDLS, CDR2 YYNGEE. The CDR3 DNA reads as TGTGCCAGCAGCGTAGCGGGGCAGGTCAAGAACACCGGGGAGCTGTTTTTT. It is translated as CASSVAGQVKNTGELFF. Filled out from reference TRBV9 and TRBJ2-2, the complete variable domain reads DSGVTQTPKHLITATGQRVTLRCSPRSGDLSVYWYQQSLDQGLQFLIQYYNGEERAKGNILERFSAQQFPDLHSELNLSSLELGDSALYFCASSVAGQVKNTGELFFGEGSRLTVL.

This sequence joins TRBV5-4 and TRBJ2-1, with D possibly being TRBD1 or TRBD2 (6 bases each). V gave up 4 bases and J gave up 7 bases, with 18 bases separating them. CDR1 is SGHNT, CDR2 YYREEE, per germline (reference sequence). This CDR3 has 15 amino acids. CDR3 nucleotides: TGTGCCAGCAGCCCCATCCCCCGGGGGCAAAATGAGCAGTTCTTC. Protein: CASSPIPRGQNEQFF.

V and J are TRBV6-5 and TRBJ2-2; D is unresolved. Germline V gives CDR1 MNHEY, CDR2 SVGAGI. Trimming took off 0 bases at V and 3 bases at J, with 8 bases between the two ends. CDR3 length: 15 residues. CDR3: CASSYSPGHTGELFF. In nucleotides, the CDR3 is TGTGCCAGCAGTTACTCTCCAGGCCACACCGGGGAGCTGTTTTTT.

This rearrangement joins TRBV6-1 to TRBJ2-2; no reliable D call. V dropped 5 bases and J dropped 6 bases, with 7 bases sitting between them. CDR3 length: 12 residues. The V gene's germline CDR1 is MNHNS and CDR2 SASEGT. For the CDR3, the DNA is TGTGCCAGCAGTTATACACCCGGGGAGCTGTTTTTT. This gives the protein CASSYTPGELFF.

The count of this clone is one. The rearrangement joins TRBV7-9 to TRBJ2-5; the D gene is possibly TRBD1 (8 bases). Germline CDR1 and CDR2: SEHNR and FQNEAQ (reference sequence). Trimming stripped 3 bases from V and 14 bases from J, with 19 bases between. CDR3 size: 13 residues. Written as DNA, the CDR3 is TGTGCCAGCAGCTTCGGACAGGGAGGGGGCCTCTACTTC. This sequence encodes CASSFGQGGGLYF.

This chain joins TRBV2 and TRBJ2-1; 8 nucleotides align to TRBD2. Germline loops: CDR1 SNHLY, CDR2 FYNNEI. The ends lost 6 bases at V and 4 bases at J; junction bases unmatched: 11. The CDR3 has 16 residues. DNA for the CDR3: TGTGCCAGCAGATGGACTAGCTTCCCCCCTTACAATGAGCAGTTCTTC. It is translated as CASRWTSFPPYNEQFF. Full variable domain (rest looked up from reference TRBV2 and TRBJ2-1): EPEVTQTPSHQVTQMGQEVILRCVPISNHLYFYWYRQILGQKVEFLVSFYNNEISEKSEIFDDQFSVERPDGSNFTLKIRSTKLEDSAMYFCASRWTSFPPYNEQFFGPGTRLTVL.